This T cell receptor beta chain was identified during a study of beta chain features in type 1 diabetes. Germline V gives CDR1 LNHDA, CDR2 SQIVND (reference sequence). V lost 3 bases to trimming and J lost 7 bases, with 10 bases between them. This CDR3 has 13 amino acids. In its sample, this clone was seen a few times. The antigen remains undetermined. Findings of the study overall: All four CD4+ subsets from Type 1 diabetes patients carried moderately but significantly shorter TCRB CDR3s. cDNA sequencing could over-represent cells with high TCR expression.

Expressed TCRB transcripts got sequenced, as all isolated RNA was reverse transcribed. Assay: immunoSEQ multiplex PCR; the TCRdb copy retains only in-frame clones and omits some. The repertoire holds about 360,000 clones, roughly an eighth seen once, with about 0.017% in the top ten. This sequence was found in a man aged 18-30 years in good health. This sequence joins TRBV19 and TRBJ1-5, with D unclear. The material sequenced was naive CD4+ T cells from blood. The CDR3 here is CASSIRVGQPQHF. In DNA, the CDR3 is TGTGCCAGTAGTATCCGGGTTGGGCAGCCCCAGCATTTT. Drawing the rest from reference TRBV19 and TRBJ1-5, the complete variable domain is DGGITQSPKYLFRKEGQNVTLSCEQNLNHDAMYWYRQDPGQGLRLIYYSQIVNDFQKGDIAEGYSVSREKKESFPLTVTSAQKNPTAFYLCASSIRVGQPQHFGDGTRLSIL.